These 25 T cell receptor beta chains were sequenced from one sample in a study of blood T cell repertoires in COVID-19. Assay: immunoSEQ multiplex PCR; the TCRdb copy retains only in-frame clones and omits some. This sample carries around 250,000 clones, 86% of them seen once, and the ten largest clones take 6.2%. Sequencing used peripheral blood. Receptors were obtained from a man in his sixties with acute or convalescent COVID-19.

The gene calls are TRBV19 and TRBJ2-3; 8 nucleotides agree with TRBD1. Trimming removed 3 bases from V and 5 bases from J; junction bases left unmatched: 4. The germline V gene has CDR1 LNHDA and CDR2 SQIVND (reference sequence). The CDR3 has 14 amino acids. The CDR3 spells CASSIQGAGDTQYF. In nucleotides, the CDR3 is TGTGCCAGTAGTATTCAGGGGGCTGGAGATACGCAGTATTTT.

A remark on this clone: The same CDR3 arises from other DNA sequences in this sample as well. CDR3 nucleotide sequence: TGTGCCAGCAGCCCAATAGGGGGCGGCGAGACCCAGTACTTC. This codes for CASSPIGGGETQYF. The genes are TRBV7-3 and TRBJ2-5, with TRBD1 matching over 7 bases. The CDR3 is 14 amino acids. Germline V CDR1 and CDR2: SGHTA, FQGTGA. V lost 5 bases to trimming and J lost 5 bases; unmatched junction nucleotides: 8.

The chain employs TRBV28 and TRBJ1-2; 10 bases map to TRBD1. CDR1 and CDR2 (germline): MDHEN, SYDVKM. The junction had 2 bases not matched to a gene; V was cut back by 4 bases and J by 3 bases. This CDR3 has 14 residues. The CDR3 reads CASSWGQGYYGYTF. The CDR3 DNA follows: TGTGCCAGCAGTTGGGGACAGGGGTACTATGGCTACACCTTC.

The V and J genes are TRBV28 and TRBJ1-5; no clear D gene. In germline, CDR1 is MDHEN, CDR2 SYDVKM. This CDR3 comprises 13 residues. The V end lost 6 bases, the J end lost 2 bases, and 8 bases lay between the germline ends. The chain's CDR3 is CASRRMGNQPQHF. The CDR3 DNA sequence: TGTGCCAGCAGGCGGATGGGCAATCAGCCCCAGCATTTT.

This chain uses TRBV4-2 with TRBJ2-1, with 9 bases aligning to TRBD2. The CDR3 sequence is 18 residues long. The trim removed 1 base at V and 0 bases at J, leaving 7 bases unmatched. Germline V gene sequence: CDR1 LGHNA, CDR2 YNFKEQ. CDR3 coding DNA: TGTGCCAGCAGCCAAGTCATAGGTAGCGGGGGCTCCTACAATGAGCAGTTCTTC. It specifies CASSQVIGSGGSYNEQFF.

The chain links TRBV30 to TRBJ2-2; 11 bases fit TRBD2. Germline CDR1 reads GTSNPN; CDR2 reads SVGIG (reference sequence). The CDR3 runs to 16 residues. Trimming removed 2 bases from V and 2 bases from J; junction bases left unmatched: 4. CDR3 loop: CAWSSLAGGNTGELFF. Here the CDR3 DNA reads TGTGCCTGGAGTTCCCTAGCGGGAGGAAACACCGGGGAGCTGTTTTTT.

The rearrangement uses TRBV4-3 and TRBJ2-7, with TRBD2 matching over 8 bases. The CDR3 spans 15 residues. Looked up from germline, CDR1 is LGHNA and CDR2 is YSLEER. After removal of 4 bases from V and 5 bases from J, the junction contained 10 bases not matched to a gene. In nucleotides, the CDR3 is TGCGCCAGCAGCCCTAATGGGCTAGCGGGCCACGAGCAGTACTTC. Translation gives CASSPNGLAGHEQYF.

CDR3 DNA: TGTGCCAGCAGCGTATCGGGAGGGAGTAGGCCAGATACGCAGTATTTT. As protein: CASSVSGGSRPDTQYF. The chain links TRBV9 to TRBJ2-3; 8 nucleotides match TRBD2. The CDR3 consists of 16 residues. With V trimmed by 1 base and J by 4 bases, 8 bases remained unmatched. Germline V gene sequence: CDR1 SGDLS, CDR2 YYNGEE.

The chain employs TRBV18 and TRBJ2-5; 7 nucleotides line up with TRBD1. Losses at the gene ends were 2 bases for V and 0 bases for J; bases not matched to a gene: 6. The CDR3 consists of 16 residues. CDR1 is KGHSH, CDR2 LQKENI, per germline. The CDR3 spells CASSPAGTEYQETQYF. The CDR3 DNA sequence: TGTGCCAGCTCACCAGCCGGGACAGAGTACCAAGAGACCCAGTACTTC. Complete variable domain (other parts from reference TRBV18 and TRBJ2-5): NAGVMQNPRHLVRRRGQEARLRCSPMKGHSHVYWYRQLPEEGLKFMVYLQKENIIDESGMPKERFSAEFPKEGPSILRIQQVVRGDSAAYFCASSPAGTEYQETQYFGPGTRLLVL.

The genes are TRBV27 and TRBJ1-6; TRBD1 might be the D (5 bases). V lost 6 bases and J 10 bases, leaving 19 bases between the germline ends. Germline V gene lookup returns CDR1 MNHEY and CDR2 SMNVEV (reference sequence). The CDR3 has 15 residues. CDR3 in amino acids: CASSSSGGTDSPLHF. CDR3 in DNA: TGTGCCAGCAGCTCCTCGGGGGGTACGGACTCACCCCTCCACTTT.

The chain couples TRBV5-4 to TRBJ2-6; D unresolved. Germline CDR1 SGHNT, CDR2 YYREEE (reference sequence). V gave up 0 bases and J gave up 5 bases, with 9 bases separating them. The CDR3 contains 15 residues. The CDR3 DNA follows: TGTGCCAGCAGCTTGGGGCCAGGAAGGGCCAACGTCCTGACTTTC. Protein sequence: CASSLGPGRANVLTF.

CDR3 sequence: CASTTRWDEQYF. The CDR3 DNA sequence: TGTGCCAGCACCACGCGGTGGGACGAGCAGTACTTC. The rearrangement joins TRBV28 to TRBJ2-7; D is uncertain. The germline V gene has CDR1 MDHEN and CDR2 SYDVKM. The ends were cut back, 7 bases at V and 5 bases at J, with 12 bases in the middle. The CDR3 consists of 12 residues.

This chain uses TRBV23-1 with TRBJ2-5, with a tentative D call TRBD2 (5 bases). TRBV23-1 is classed as an ORF, of uncertain function. This CDR3 has 14 residues. The V and J ends lost 6 bases and 2 bases respectively, with 13 bases between them. As DNA, the CDR3 is TGCGCCAGCAGACGGACTCGGATACAAGAGACCCAGTACTTC. This gives the protein CASRRTRIQETQYF.

The chain is built from TRBV7-3 and TRBJ2-1; 9 bases match TRBD1. With V trimmed by 5 bases and J by 9 bases, 14 bases remained unmatched. The CDR3 sequence is 16 residues long. Per the germline V gene, CDR1 is SGHTA and CDR2 is FQGTGA. CDR3 nucleotide sequence: TGTGCCAGCAGCCCTCAACCGGGACAGGGAAAAGGTGAGCAGTTCTTC. The encoded protein is CASSPQPGQGKGEQFF.

The V gene is TRBV24-1, the J gene TRBJ2-1; 7 bases fit TRBD2. Germline V CDR1 and CDR2: KGHDR, SFDVKD. The length of the CDR3 is 16 residues. The V gene end was trimmed by 6 bases and the J gene end by 7 bases; junction bases not matched to a gene: 14. DNA of the CDR3: TGTGCCACCAGTAATGGGAGGGCCGTCGATGGTAATGAGCAGTTCTTC. Protein: CATSNGRAVDGNEQFF.

The V call is TRBV5-1, the J call TRBJ1-1; 8 bases match TRBD1. The CDR3 runs to 15 residues. Germline CDR1 SGHRS, CDR2 YFSETQ. Unmatched junction bases numbered 2, after V lost 0 bases and J lost 1 base. CDR3 sequence reads: CASSLAGTGNTEAFF. The CDR3 coding sequence is TGCGCCAGCAGCTTGGCCGGGACAGGGAACACTGAAGCTTTCTTT. The full variable domain, its missing parts supplied by reference TRBV5-1 and TRBJ1-1, is KAGVTQTPRYLIKTRGQQVTLSCSPISGHRSVSWYQQTPGQGLQFLFEYFSETQRNKGNFPGRFSGRQFSNSRSEMNVSTLELGDSALYLCASSLAGTGNTEAFFGQGTRLTVV.

This clone was detected only once. The chain recombines TRBV4-1 with TRBJ2-1, with 13 nucleotides matching TRBD2. This CDR3 is 17 amino acids long. CDR1 and CDR2 from the germline V gene are MGHRA and YSYEKL. J lost 6 bases, V lost 0 bases, and 5 bases had no gene match. The CDR3 spells CASSQEWTSGRGNEQFF. CDR3 nucleotides: TGCGCCAGCAGCCAAGAGTGGACTAGCGGGAGAGGCAATGAGCAGTTCTTC.

The J gene is TRBJ2-1, the V gene TRBV3-1 (or the pseudogene TRBV3-2); 11 bases are shared with TRBD2. Germline V gene sequence: CDR1 LGHDT, CDR2 YNNKEL (reference sequence). The CDR3 has 16 residues. V shed 1 base, J shed 9 bases, and the junction held 8 bases outside the gene matches. CDR3 amino acids: CASSQGIGTSGSEQFF. The CDR3 coding sequence is TGTGCCAGCAGCCAAGGGATCGGGACTAGCGGATCTGAGCAGTTCTTC.

The chain couples TRBV7-9 to TRBJ2-7; 9 bases match TRBD1. J lost 3 bases, V lost 5 bases, and 5 bases had no gene match. CDR3 length: 14 amino acids. The V gene's germline CDR1 is SEHNR and CDR2 FQNEAQ (reference sequence). CDR3 nucleotides: TGTGCCAGCAGCACCGGGACAGGGAACTACGAGCAGTACTTC. Its translation: CASSTGTGNYEQYF. Full variable domain (rest looked up from reference TRBV7-9 and TRBJ2-7): DTGVSQNPRHKITKRGQNVTFRCDPISEHNRLYWYRQTLGQGPEFLTYFQNEAQLEKSRLLSDRFSAERPKGSFSTLEIQRTEQGDSAMYLCASSTGTGNYEQYFGPGTRLTVT.

The rearrangement uses TRBV7-3 and TRBJ2-7; 9 nucleotides agree with TRBD2. This CDR3 has 14 amino acids. Trimming took 0 bases from V and 6 from J; bases not matched to a gene: 3. Per the germline V gene, CDR1 is SGHTA and CDR2 is FQGTGA. CDR3 nucleotide sequence: TGTGCCAGCAGCTTAACGGGAGCGGGAGGCGAGCAGTACTTC. It yields the protein CASSLTGAGGEQYF.

This clone was found a few times. This chain connects TRBV6-5 to TRBJ1-2; 7 bases fit TRBD1. The V gene end was trimmed by 5 bases and the J gene end by 2 bases; junction bases not matched to a gene: 5. The CDR3 is made up of 14 amino acids. Germline-derived CDR1 and CDR2 are MNHEY and SVGAGI. The CDR3 DNA reads TGTGCCAGCAGTCGACAGGGCCGGAACTATGGCTACACCTTC. Translating it yields CASSRQGRNYGYTF.

The chain joins TRBV15 to TRBJ2-2; D possibly corresponds to TRBD1 (5 bases). Germline values: CDR1 LNHNV, CDR2 YYDKDF (reference sequence). V was clipped by 7 bases and J by 2 bases, with 20 bases between them. The CDR3 loop spans 17 amino acids. CDR3 DNA sequence: TGTGCCACCACCAAATCGTCAGGGAACTCTAACACCGGGGAGCTGTTTTTT. As protein: CATTKSSGNSNTGELFF.

DNA of the CDR3: TGCAGCGTTGGTGGCAGTCAGAACTATGGCTACACCTTC. This codes for CSVGGSQNYGYTF. V gene TRBV29-1 combines with J gene TRBJ1-2; unclear D gene. CDR1 SQVTM and CDR2 ANQGSEA come from the germline V gene. V was clipped by 4 bases and J by 2 bases, with 11 bases between them. There are 13 residues in the CDR3.

The chain couples TRBV7-2 to TRBJ2-5, with 8 bases identical to TRBD1. Germline values: CDR1 SGHTA, CDR2 FQGNSA. Trimming took 5 bases from V and 5 from J; bases not matched to a gene: 10. There are 15 residues in the CDR3. The chain's CDR3 is CASSQNPGGAETQYF. The CDR3 DNA follows: TGTGCCAGCAGCCAAAACCCAGGGGGCGCGGAGACCCAGTACTTC.

This CDR3 reads CASSDGPGQFNQPQHF. The CDR3 region has the DNA TGTGCCAGCAGTGATGGCCCCGGACAGTTCAATCAGCCCCAGCATTTT. The gene calls are TRBV25-1 and TRBJ1-5; perhaps TRBD1 as D (6 bases). CDR1 and CDR2 from the germline V gene are MGHDK and SYGVNS. The V end lost 3 bases, the J end lost 3 bases, and 15 bases lay between the germline ends. The CDR3 length is 16 residues.